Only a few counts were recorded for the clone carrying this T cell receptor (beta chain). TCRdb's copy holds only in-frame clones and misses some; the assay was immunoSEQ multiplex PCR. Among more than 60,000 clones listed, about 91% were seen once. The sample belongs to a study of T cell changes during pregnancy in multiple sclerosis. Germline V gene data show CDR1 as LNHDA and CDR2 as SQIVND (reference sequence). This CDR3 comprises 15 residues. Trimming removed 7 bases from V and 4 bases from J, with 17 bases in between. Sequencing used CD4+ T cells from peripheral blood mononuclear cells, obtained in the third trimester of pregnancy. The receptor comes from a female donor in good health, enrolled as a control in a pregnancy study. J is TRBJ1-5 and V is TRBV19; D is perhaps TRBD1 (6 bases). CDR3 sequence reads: CASTSSGGPNQPQHF. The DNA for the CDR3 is TGTGCCAGTACCTCATCGGGGGGGCCTAATCAGCCCCAGCATTTT.